A selection of T cell receptor beta chains follows, all from one sample in a study of T cell clusters in autoimmune cytopenias. TCRdb reprocessed the multiplex PCR reads and keeps a single row for each CDR3 protein, giving no DNA. The sample table sets out approximately 1,400 distinct CDR3 sequences. The sequencing input was peripheral blood. These receptors all stem from a human donor with an autoimmune cytopenia or autoimmune hepatitis (not recorded which). The CDR3 runs from the conserved cysteine through the conserved F or W. Some rows have no size entry. The others give once, few or many, or a class for an expanded clone.

>-|TRBV20-1|TRBJ2-4
CSAGGGTGVNIQYF
>-|TRBV20-1|TRBJ1-5
CSARPGTGFSNQPQHF
>-|TRBV20-1|TRBJ1-3
CSAREGQGAAIYF
>medium-sized|TRBV12-3/TRBV12-4|TRBJ1-1
CASSFGVQNTEAFF
>medium-sized|TRBV7-6|TRBJ2-2
CASSLGGNTGELFF
>-|TRBV7-2|TRBJ1-5
CASSLVSQPQHF
>-|TRBV20-1|TRBJ1-1
CSARRSGTRTRAEAFF
>medium-sized|TRBV20-1|TRBJ2-2
CSARAGNTGELFF
>medium-sized|TRBV12-3/TRBV12-4|TRBJ2-7
CASSLIQPTGGSYEQYF
>medium-sized|TRBV19|TRBJ1-5
CASSLAGTFHQPQHF
>medium-sized|TRBV12-3/TRBV12-4|TRBJ1-4
CASSPGTGNEKLFF
>large|TRBV5-6|TRBJ1-6
CASRQDISNSPLHF
>medium-sized|TRBV6-6|TRBJ2-2
CASSYSVGELFF
>-|TRBV2|TRBJ2-3
CASIRSTDTQYF
>-|TRBV5-6|TRBJ2-7
CASSQGAYGQVYEQYF
>-|TRBV20-1|TRBJ2-2
CSARWNTGELFF